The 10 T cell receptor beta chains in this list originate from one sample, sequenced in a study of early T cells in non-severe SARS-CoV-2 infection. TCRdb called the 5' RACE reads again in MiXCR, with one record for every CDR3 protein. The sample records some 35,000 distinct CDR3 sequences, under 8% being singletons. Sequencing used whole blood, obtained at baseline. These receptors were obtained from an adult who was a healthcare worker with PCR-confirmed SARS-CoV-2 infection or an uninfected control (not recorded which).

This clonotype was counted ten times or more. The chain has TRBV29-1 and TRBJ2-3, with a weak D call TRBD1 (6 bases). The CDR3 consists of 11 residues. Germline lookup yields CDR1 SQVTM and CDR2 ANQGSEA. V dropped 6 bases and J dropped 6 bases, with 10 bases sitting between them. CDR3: CSVQGSDTQYF. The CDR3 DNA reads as TGCAGCGTGCAGGGGTCGGATACGCAGTATTTT.

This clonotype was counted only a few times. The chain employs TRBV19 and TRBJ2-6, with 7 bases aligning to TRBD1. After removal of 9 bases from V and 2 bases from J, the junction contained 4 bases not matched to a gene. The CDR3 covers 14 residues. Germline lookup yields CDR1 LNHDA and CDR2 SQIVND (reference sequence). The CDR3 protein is CASKGGPGANVLTF. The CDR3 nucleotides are TGTGCCAGCAAAGGGGGCCCTGGGGCCAACGTCCTGACTTTC.

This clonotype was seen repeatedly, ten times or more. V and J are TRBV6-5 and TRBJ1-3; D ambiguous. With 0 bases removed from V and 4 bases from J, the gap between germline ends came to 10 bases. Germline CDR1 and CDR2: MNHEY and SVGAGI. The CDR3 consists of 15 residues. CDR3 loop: CASSYSQAGGNTIYF. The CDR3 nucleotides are TGTGCCAGCAGTTACTCCCAGGCGGGCGGAAACACCATATATTTT.

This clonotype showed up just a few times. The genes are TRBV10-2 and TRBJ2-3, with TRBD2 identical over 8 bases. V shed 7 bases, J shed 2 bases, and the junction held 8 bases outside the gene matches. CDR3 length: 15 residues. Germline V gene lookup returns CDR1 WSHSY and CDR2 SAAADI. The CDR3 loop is CASTVKAGATDTQYF. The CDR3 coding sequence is TGCGCCAGCACCGTTAAAGCGGGAGCCACAGATACGCAGTATTTT.

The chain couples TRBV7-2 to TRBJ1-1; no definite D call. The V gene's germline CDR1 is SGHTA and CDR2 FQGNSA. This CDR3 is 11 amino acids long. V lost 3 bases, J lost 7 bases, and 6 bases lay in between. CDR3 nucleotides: TGTGCCAGCAGCTTCTACGGTGAAGCTTTCTTT. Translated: CASSFYGEAFF.

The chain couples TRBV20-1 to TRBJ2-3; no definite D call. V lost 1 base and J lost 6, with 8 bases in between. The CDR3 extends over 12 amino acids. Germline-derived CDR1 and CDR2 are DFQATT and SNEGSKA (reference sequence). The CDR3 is CSARGSLDTQYF. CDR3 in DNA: TGCAGTGCTAGAGGGAGTTTGGATACGCAGTATTTT.

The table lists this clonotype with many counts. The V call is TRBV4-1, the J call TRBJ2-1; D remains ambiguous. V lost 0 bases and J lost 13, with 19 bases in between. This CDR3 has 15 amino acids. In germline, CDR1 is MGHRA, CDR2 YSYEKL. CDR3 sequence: CASSQDMTRAELQFF. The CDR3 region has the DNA TGCGCCAGCAGCCAAGATATGACTCGCGCCGAACTCCAGTTCTTC.

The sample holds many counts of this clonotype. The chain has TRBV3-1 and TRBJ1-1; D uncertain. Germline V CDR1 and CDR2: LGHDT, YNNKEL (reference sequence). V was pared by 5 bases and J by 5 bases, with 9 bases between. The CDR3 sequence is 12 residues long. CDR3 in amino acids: CASSARWTEAFF. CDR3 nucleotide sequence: TGTGCCAGCAGCGCAAGATGGACTGAAGCTTTCTTT. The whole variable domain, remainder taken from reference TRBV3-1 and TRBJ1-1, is DTAVSQTPKYLVTQMGNDKSIKCEQNLGHDTMYWYKQDSKKFLKIMFSYNNKELIINETVPNRFSPKSPDKAHLNLHINSLELGDSAVYFCASSARWTEAFFGQGTRLTVV.

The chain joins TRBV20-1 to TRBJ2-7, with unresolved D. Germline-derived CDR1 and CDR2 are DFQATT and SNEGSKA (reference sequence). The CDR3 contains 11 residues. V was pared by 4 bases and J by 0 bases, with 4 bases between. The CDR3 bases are TGCAGTGCTAAAAACTCCTACGAGCAGTACTTC. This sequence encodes CSAKNSYEQYF.

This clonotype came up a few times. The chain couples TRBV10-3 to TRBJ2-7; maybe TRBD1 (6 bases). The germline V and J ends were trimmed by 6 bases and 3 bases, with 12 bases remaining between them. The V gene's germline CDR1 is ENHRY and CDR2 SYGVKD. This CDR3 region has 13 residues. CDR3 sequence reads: CAIRDSKNYEQYF. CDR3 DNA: TGTGCCATCAGGGACAGCAAGAACTACGAGCAGTACTTC.